This T cell receptor beta chain was identified during a study of vaccination effects on CD4 cells after COVID-19. Study-level information: Participants got two doses of BNT162b2 or mRNA-1273 vaccine.

Profiling relied on immunoSEQ multiplex PCR, and the TCRdb table lists in-frame clones only, not all of them. The profile shows about 54,000 clones, roughly 80% of them singletons. Of note for this clone: What it recognizes is unknown.

Broader study findings: Clones from infection and from vaccination both contracted markedly late after vaccination.

With the ViraFEST assay, the study expanded antigen-specific CD4+ T cells using viral peptide pools, then sequenced them. It was after approximately 11 days of culture that CD4+ T cells were isolated. Nucleocapsid antibodies stayed negative before and after vaccination, showing no earlier SARS-CoV-2 infection. PBMC were cultured at around 2 million per well with 8 to 10 IU/ml IL-2 and about 9.5 ug/ml peptides. The receptor was isolated from a human donor who received a COVID-19 vaccine. This sample comprised CD4+ T cells from PBMCs cultured with HCoV-229E spike peptides, obtained before COVID-19 vaccination.

The CDR3 sequence is CASSPLAGAQFF. DNA for the CDR3: TGTGCCAGCAGCCCTTTAGCGGGGGCCCAGTTCTTC. The V gene is TRBV3-1 (or the pseudogene TRBV3-2), the J gene TRBJ2-1, with 9 bases lining up with TRBD2. CDR3 length: 12 residues. With V trimmed by 4 bases and J by 13 bases, 5 bases remained unmatched. Per germline, CDR1 LGHDT and CDR2 YNNKEL (reference sequence).